The rows below give T cell receptor beta chains drawn from one sample of a study of blood T cell repertoires in COVID-19. Some clones are missing from TCRdb's copy, which holds only in-frame ones; the method was immunoSEQ multiplex PCR. The sample yields approximately 150,000 clones, just under 90% seen once. Sequenced: peripheral blood. The receptors shown here come from a woman between 50 and 59 years old with active or convalescent COVID-19. Each CDR3 is given with its conserved first and last residue. Each record gives: V gene, J gene, D gene, CDR3 protein, CDR3 DNA. D genes are given only for firm matches.

>TRBV14|TRBJ2-2|.
CASSRRDMPPGELFF
TGTGCCAGCAGCCGAAGGGACATGCCGCCCGGGGAGCTGTTTTTT
>TRBV24-1|TRBJ1-5|.
CATSDHPLQGPFNQPQHF
TGTGCCACCAGTGACCACCCACTACAGGGCCCCTTTAATCAGCCCCAGCATTTT
>TRBV30|TRBJ1-3|TRBD1
CAGRGRDGNTIYF
TGTGCCGGGAGGGGGCGCGATGGAAACACCATATATTTT
>TRBV14|TRBJ2-1|.
CASSQDLGGAQFF
TGTGCCAGCAGCCAAGATCTTGGCGGGGCCCAGTTCTTC
>TRBV10-3|TRBJ2-7|TRBD2
CAIRTSGGTYEQYF
TGTGCCATCAGAACTAGCGGGGGGACCTACGAGCAGTACTTC
>TRBV7-9|TRBJ1-3|TRBD1
CASSTRGTGTGNTIYF
TGTGCCAGCAGCACGAGAGGGACAGGGACCGGAAACACCATATATTTT
>TRBV11-2|TRBJ2-3|.
CASSLEAGPTDTQYF
TGTGCCAGCAGCTTAGAGGCGGGACCCACAGATACGCAGTATTTT
>TRBV7-2|TRBJ1-2|.
CASSPPAGQGDYGYTF
TGTGCCAGCAGCCCCCCCGCAGGGCAGGGTGACTATGGCTACACCTTC
>TRBV7-8|TRBJ2-2|.
CASSLGAGYTGELFF
TGTGCCAGCAGCTTAGGGGCAGGGTACACCGGGGAGCTGTTTTTT
>TRBV4-1|TRBJ2-3|.
CASSQDPGGRWTDTQYF
TGCGCCAGCAGCCAAGATCCCGGGGGACGGTGGACAGATACGCAGTATTTT
>TRBV18|TRBJ1-2|TRBD1
CASSRSGTGINYGYTF
TGTGCCAGCTCACGGTCCGGGACAGGGATTAACTATGGCTACACCTTC
>TRBV4-3|TRBJ1-2|.
CASSQAGGSSPGYTF
TGCGCCAGCAGCCAGGCCGGCGGCTCTTCTCCTGGCTACACCTTC
>TRBV4-3|TRBJ1-3|TRBD1
CASSPDRGRNTIYF
TGCGCCAGCAGCCCAGACAGGGGGAGAAACACCATATATTTT
>TRBV11-3|TRBJ1-3|.
CASSLGTSGNTIYF
TGTGCCAGCAGCCTGGGGACATCTGGAAACACCATATATTTT
>TRBV28|TRBJ2-1|.
CASSFRGLRHTNEQFF
TGTGCCAGCAGTTTTCGGGGTTTGCGGCATACGAATGAGCAGTTCTTC
>TRBV4-2|TRBJ2-5|TRBD2
CASSPRLAGGPGQETQYF
TGTGCCAGCAGCCCCCGACTAGCGGGAGGGCCGGGGCAAGAGACCCAGTACTTC
>TRBV27|TRBJ1-1|TRBD1
CASRDRDRGTEAFF
TGTGCCAGCAGAGACCGGGACAGGGGAACTGAAGCTTTCTTT
>TRBV24-1|TRBJ2-3|TRBD1
CATSATGRTDTQYF
TGTGCCACCAGTGCGACAGGGCGCACAGATACGCAGTATTTT